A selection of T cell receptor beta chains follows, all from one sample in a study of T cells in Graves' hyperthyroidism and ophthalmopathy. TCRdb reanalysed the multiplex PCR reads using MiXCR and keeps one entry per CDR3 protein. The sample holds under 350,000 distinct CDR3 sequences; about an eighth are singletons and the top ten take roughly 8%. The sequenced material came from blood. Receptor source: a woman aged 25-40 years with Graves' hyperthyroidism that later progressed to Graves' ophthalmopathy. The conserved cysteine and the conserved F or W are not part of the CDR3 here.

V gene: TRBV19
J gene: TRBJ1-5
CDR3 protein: ASMFGTGANQPQH

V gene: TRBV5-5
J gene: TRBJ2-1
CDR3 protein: ASTLRPSGPGPNEQF

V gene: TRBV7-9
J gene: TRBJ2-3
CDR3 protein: ASSLEDPMDTQY

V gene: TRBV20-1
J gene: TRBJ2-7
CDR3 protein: SPRGLAQYEQY

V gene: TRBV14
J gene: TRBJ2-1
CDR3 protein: ASSQKGLATNEQF

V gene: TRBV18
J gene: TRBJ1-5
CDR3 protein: ASSPATAQPQH

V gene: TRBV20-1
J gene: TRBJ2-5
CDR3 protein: SARVLAGGPYQETQY

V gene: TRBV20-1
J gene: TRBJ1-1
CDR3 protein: SARGTGPPSTEAF

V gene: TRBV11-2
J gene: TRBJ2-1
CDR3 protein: ASSFWVSRFVRSSPYNEQF

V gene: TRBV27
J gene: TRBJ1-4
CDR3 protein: ASSTTGEVLFHEKLF

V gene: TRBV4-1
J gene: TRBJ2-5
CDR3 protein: ASSQGMERFQETQY

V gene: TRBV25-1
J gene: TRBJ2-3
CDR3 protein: ASTGGAGGITPGDTQY

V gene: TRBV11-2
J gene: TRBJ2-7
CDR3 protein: ASSLLAGGSYYEQY

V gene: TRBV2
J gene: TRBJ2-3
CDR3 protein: ASSLALAGGGEDTQY

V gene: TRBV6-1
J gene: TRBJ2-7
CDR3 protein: ASSYMGDGEQY

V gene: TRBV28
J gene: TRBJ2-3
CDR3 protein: ASSFFPGILPPSPRTDTQY

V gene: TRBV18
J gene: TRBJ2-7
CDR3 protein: ASSPGLAPTSEQY

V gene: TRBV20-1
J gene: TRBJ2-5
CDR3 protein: SARDLDRGQETQY

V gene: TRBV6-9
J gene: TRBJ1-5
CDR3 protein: ASSSRQAIQPQH

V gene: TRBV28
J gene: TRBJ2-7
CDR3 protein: ASSFVGEAAEQY

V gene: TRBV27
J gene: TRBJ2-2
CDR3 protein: ASSLTSGTVGELF

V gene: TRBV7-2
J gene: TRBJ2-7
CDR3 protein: ASSLNGLAKNEQY

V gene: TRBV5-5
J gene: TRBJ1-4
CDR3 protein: ASSFGSTNEKLF

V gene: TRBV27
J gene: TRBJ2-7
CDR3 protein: ASSPSQSGSYEQY

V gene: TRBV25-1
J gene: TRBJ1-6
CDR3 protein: ASSEGTGNSPLH

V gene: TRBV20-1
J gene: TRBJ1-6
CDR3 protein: SATLRTTFSLH

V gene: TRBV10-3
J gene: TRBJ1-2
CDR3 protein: AISDPASSYGYT

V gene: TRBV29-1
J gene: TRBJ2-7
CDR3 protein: SVRDSSSYEQY

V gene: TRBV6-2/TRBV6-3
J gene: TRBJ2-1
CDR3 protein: AIKDRTSGKLEQF

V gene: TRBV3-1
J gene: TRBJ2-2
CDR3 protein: ASSQNVGAPGELF

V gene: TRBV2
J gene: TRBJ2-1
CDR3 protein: ASSQGLAGGNEQF

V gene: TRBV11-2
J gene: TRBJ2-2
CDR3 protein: ASSPLGVGNTGELF

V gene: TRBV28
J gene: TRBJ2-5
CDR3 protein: ASSRTSGKIQETQY

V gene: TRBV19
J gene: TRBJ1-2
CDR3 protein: ASRGRSIIYGYT

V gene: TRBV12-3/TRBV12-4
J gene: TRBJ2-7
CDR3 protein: ASSSAGTKNYEQY

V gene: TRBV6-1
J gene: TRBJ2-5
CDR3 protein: ASTSIQGPETQY

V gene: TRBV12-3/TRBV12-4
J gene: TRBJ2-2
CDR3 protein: ASSPMDRGAGELF

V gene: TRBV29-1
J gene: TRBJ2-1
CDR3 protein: SVTIGTSNNEQF

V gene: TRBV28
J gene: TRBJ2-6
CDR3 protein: ASSSSFKVSDYTSGANVLT

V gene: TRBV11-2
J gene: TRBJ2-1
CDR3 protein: ASSLYGEPYNEQF

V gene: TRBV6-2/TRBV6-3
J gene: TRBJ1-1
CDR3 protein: ASSTESTEAF

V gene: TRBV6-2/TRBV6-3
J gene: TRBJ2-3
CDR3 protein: ASSGTSGPTDTQY

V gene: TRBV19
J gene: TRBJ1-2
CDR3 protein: ASSIAPGNYGYT

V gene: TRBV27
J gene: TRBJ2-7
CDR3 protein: ASSPFGPRDINEQY

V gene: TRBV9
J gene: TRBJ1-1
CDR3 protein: ASGVANTEAF